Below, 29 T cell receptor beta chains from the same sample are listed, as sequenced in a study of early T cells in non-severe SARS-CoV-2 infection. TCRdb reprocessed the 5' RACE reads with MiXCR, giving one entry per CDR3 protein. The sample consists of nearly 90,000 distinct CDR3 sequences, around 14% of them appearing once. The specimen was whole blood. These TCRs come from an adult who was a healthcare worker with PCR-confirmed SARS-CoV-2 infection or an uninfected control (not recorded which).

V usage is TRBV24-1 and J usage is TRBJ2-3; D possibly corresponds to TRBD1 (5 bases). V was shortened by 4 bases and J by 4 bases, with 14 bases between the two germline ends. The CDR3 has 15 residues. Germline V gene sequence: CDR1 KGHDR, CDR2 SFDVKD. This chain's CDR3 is CATSDPASGSDTQYF. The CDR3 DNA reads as TGTGCCACCAGTGACCCGGCCTCAGGGTCAGATACGCAGTATTTT.

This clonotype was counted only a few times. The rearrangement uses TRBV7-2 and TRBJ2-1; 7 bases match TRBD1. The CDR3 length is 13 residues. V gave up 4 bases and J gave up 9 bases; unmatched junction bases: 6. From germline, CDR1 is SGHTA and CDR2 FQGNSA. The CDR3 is CASSSRQGGEQFF. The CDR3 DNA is TGTGCCAGCAGCTCCAGACAGGGCGGTGAGCAGTTCTTC.

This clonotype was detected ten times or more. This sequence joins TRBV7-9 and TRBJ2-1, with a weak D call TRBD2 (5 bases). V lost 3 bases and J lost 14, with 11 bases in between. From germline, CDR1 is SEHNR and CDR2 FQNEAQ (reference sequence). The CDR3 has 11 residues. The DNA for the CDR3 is TGTGCCAGCAGCTTCGGCCCCGGGAAGTTCTTC. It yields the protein CASSFGPGKFF.

Here the CDR3 reads CASSPGKVTTPGELFF. CDR3 DNA: TGTGCCAGCAGTCCCGGTAAAGTGACCACGCCCGGGGAGCTGTTTTTT. V and J are TRBV12-3 or TRBV12-4 and TRBJ2-2, with D unclear. The CDR3 consists of 16 residues. The V and J ends lost 5 bases and 6 bases respectively, with 19 bases between them.

In DNA, the CDR3 is TGTGCCAGCAGGAGAGGGGCGAACACCGGGGAGCTGTTTTTT. The encoded protein is CASRRGANTGELFF. The chain links TRBV28 to TRBJ2-2, with D perhaps matching TRBD1 or TRBD2 (5 bases each). Trimming took off 6 bases at V and 0 bases at J, with 8 bases between the two ends. Germline V gives CDR1 MDHEN, CDR2 SYDVKM. The CDR3 loop spans 14 amino acids.

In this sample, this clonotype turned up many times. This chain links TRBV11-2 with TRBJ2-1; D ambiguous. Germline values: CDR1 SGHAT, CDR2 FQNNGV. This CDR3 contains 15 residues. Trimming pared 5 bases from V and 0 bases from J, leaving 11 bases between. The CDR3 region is CASSLRASSYNEQFF. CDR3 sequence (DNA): TGTGCCAGCAGCCTCCGAGCGAGCTCCTACAATGAGCAGTTCTTC.

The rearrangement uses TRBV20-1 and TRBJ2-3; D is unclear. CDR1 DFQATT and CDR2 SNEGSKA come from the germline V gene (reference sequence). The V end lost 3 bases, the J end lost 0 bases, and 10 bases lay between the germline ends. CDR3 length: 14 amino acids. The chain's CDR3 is CSASSRSSTDTQYF. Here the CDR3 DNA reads TGCAGTGCTAGCTCCCGAAGTAGCACAGATACGCAGTATTTT.

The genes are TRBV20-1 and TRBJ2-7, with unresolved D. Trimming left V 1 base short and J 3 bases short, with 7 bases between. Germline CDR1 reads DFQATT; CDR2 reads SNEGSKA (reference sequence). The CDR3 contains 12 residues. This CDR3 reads CSARVKDYEQYF. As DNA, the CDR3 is TGCAGTGCTAGAGTAAAAGACTACGAGCAGTACTTC.

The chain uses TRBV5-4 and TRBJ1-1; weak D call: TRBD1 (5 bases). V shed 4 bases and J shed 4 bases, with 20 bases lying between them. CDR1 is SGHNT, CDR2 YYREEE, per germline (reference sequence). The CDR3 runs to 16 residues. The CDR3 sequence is CASSPAATAGGTEAFF. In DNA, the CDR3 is TGTGCCAGCAGCCCTGCGGCAACGGCCGGGGGCACTGAAGCTTTCTTT. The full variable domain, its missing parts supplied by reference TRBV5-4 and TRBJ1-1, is ETGVTQSPTHLIKTRGQQVTLRCSSQSGHNTVSWYQQALGQGPQFIFQYYREEENGRGNFPPRFSGLQFPNYSSELNVNALELDDSALYLCASSPAATAGGTEAFFGQGTRLTVV.

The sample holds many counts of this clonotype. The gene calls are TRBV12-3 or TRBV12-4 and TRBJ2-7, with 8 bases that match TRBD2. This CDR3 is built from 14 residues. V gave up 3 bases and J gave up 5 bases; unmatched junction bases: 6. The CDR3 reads CASSFPGGPDEQYF. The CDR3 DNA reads TGTGCCAGCAGTTTCCCGGGAGGGCCCGACGAGCAGTACTTC.

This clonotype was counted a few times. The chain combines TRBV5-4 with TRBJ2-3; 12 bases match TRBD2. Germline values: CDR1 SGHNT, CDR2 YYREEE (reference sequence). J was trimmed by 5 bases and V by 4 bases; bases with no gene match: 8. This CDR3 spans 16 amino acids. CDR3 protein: CASSRQTSGSGDTQYF. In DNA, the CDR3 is TGTGCCAGCAGCCGGCAGACTAGCGGGAGCGGAGATACGCAGTATTTT.

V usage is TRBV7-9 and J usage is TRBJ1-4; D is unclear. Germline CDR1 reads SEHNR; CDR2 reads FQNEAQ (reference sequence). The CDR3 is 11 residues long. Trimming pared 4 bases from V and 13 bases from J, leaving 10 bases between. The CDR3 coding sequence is TGTGCCAGCAGCTCTAATGATGGACTGTTTTTT. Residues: CASSSNDGLFF.

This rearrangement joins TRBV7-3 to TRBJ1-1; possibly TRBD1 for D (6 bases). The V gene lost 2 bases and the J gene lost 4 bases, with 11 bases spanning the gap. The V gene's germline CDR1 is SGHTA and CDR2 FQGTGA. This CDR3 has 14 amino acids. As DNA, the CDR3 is TGTGCCAGCAGCTTATCCAGGGGAAGCACTGAAGCTTTCTTT. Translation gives CASSLSRGSTEAFF.

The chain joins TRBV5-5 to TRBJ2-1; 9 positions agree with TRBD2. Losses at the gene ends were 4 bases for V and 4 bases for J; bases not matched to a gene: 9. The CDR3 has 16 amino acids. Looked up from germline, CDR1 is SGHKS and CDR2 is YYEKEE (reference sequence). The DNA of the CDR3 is TGTGCCAGCAGCCCCATCCGACTAGCGGAATACAATGAGCAGTTCTTC. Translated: CASSPIRLAEYNEQFF.

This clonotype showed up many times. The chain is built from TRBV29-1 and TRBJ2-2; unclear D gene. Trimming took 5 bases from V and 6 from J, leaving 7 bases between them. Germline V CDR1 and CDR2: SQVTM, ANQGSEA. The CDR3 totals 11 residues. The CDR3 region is CSVLLPGELFF. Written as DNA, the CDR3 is TGCAGCGTTTTGCTTCCCGGGGAGCTGTTTTTT.

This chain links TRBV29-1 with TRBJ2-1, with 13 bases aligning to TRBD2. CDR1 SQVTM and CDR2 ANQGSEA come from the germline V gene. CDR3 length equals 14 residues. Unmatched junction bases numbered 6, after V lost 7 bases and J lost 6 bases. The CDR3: CSAGRLAGGNEQFF. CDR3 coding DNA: TGCAGCGCCGGACGACTAGCGGGAGGCAATGAGCAGTTCTTC.

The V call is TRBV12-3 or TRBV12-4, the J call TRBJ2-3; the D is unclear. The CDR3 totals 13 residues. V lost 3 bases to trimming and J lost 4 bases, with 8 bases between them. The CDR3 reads CASSLSPADTQYF. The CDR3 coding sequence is TGTGCCAGCAGTTTGAGTCCAGCAGATACGCAGTATTTT.

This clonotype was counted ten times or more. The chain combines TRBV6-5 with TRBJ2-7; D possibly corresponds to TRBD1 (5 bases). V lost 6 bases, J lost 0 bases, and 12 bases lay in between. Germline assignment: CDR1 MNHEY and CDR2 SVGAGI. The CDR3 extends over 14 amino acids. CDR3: CASRETVVSYEQYF. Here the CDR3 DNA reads TGTGCCAGCAGGGAGACAGTTGTCTCCTACGAGCAGTACTTC.

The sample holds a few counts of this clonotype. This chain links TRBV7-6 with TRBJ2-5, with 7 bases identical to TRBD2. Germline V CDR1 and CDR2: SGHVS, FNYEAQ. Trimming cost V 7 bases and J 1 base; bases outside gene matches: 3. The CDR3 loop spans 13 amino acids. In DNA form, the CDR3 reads TGTGCCAGCAATCGGGGGGTCCAAGAGACCCAGTACTTC. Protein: CASNRGVQETQYF.

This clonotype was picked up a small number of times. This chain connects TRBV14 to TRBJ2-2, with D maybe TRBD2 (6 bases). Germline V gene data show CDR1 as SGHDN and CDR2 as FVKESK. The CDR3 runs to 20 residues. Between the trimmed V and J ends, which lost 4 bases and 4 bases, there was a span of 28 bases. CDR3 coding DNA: TGTGCCAGCAGCCTGAAAGGGATCTGGGAACGGCGGGGTTTCACCGGGGAGCTGTTTTTT. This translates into CASSLKGIWERRGFTGELFF.

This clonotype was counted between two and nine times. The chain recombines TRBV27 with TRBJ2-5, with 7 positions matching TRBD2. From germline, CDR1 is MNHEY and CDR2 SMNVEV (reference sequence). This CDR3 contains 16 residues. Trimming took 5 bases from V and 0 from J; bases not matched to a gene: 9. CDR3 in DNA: TGTGCCAGCAGTATGATACCGGGAGGTAACCAAGAGACCCAGTACTTC. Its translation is CASSMIPGGNQETQYF.

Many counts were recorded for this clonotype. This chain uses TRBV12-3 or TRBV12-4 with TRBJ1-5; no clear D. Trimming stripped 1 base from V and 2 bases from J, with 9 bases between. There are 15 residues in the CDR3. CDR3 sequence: CASSLGLEGNQPQHF. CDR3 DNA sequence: TGTGCCAGCAGTTTAGGACTTGAGGGCAATCAGCCCCAGCATTTT.

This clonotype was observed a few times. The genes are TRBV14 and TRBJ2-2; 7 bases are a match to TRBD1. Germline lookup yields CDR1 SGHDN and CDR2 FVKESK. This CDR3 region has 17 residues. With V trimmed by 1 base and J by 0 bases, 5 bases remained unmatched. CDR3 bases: TGTGCCAGCAGCCAAGGCTCCGGGACAGCGAACACCGGGGAGCTGTTTTTT. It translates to CASSQGSGTANTGELFF. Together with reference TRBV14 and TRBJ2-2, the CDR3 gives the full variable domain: EAGVTQFPSHSVIEKGQTVTLRCDPISGHDNLYWYRRVMGKEIKFLLHFVKESKQDESGMPNNRFLAERTGGTYSTLKVQPAELEDSGVYFCASSQGSGTANTGELFFGEGSRLTVL.

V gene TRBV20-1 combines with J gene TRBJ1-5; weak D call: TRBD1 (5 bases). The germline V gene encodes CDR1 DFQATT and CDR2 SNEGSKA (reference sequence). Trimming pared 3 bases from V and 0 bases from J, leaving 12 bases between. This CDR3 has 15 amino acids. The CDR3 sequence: CSARGGDYSNQPQHF. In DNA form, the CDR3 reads TGCAGTGCTAGGGGAGGGGACTATAGCAATCAGCCCCAGCATTTT.

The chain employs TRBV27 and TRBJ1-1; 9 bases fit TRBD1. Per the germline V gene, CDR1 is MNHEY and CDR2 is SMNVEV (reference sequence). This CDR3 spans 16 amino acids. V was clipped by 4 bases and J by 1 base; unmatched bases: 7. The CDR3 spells CASSWGQGFSNTEAFF. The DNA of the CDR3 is TGTGCCAGCAGTTGGGGACAGGGTTTCTCGAACACTGAAGCTTTCTTT.

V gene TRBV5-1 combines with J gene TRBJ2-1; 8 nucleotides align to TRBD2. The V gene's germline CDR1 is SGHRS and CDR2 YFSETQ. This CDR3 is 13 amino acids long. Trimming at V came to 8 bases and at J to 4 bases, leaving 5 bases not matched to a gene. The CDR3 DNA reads TGCGCCAGTCGGACTAGCCGGTACAATGAGCAGTTCTTC. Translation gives CASRTSRYNEQFF.

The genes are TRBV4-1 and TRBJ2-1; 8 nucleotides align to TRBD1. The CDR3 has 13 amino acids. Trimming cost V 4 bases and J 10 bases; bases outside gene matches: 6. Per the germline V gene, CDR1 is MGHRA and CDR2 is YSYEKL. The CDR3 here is CASSRHSGGEQFF. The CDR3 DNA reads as TGCGCCAGCAGCCGCCATTCAGGGGGCGAGCAGTTCTTC.

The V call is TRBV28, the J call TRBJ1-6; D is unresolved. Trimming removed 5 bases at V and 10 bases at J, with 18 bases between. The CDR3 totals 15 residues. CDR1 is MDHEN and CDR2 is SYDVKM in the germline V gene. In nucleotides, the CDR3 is TGTGCCAGCAGTCCTCTCGGGCTTCGGGAATCACCCCTCCACTTT. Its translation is CASSPLGLRESPLHF.

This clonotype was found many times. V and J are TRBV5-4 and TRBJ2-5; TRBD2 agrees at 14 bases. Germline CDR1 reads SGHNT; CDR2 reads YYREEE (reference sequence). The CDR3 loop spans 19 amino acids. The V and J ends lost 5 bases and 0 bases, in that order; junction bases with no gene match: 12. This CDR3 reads CASRRLAGGPKSHQETQYF. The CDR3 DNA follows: TGTGCCAGCAGGAGACTAGCGGGAGGGCCAAAGTCCCACCAAGAGACCCAGTACTTC. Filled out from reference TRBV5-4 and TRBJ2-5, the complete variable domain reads ETGVTQSPTHLIKTRGQQVTLRCSSQSGHNTVSWYQQALGQGPQFIFQYYREEENGRGNFPPRFSGLQFPNYSSELNVNALELDDSALYLCASRRLAGGPKSHQETQYFGPGTRLLVL.